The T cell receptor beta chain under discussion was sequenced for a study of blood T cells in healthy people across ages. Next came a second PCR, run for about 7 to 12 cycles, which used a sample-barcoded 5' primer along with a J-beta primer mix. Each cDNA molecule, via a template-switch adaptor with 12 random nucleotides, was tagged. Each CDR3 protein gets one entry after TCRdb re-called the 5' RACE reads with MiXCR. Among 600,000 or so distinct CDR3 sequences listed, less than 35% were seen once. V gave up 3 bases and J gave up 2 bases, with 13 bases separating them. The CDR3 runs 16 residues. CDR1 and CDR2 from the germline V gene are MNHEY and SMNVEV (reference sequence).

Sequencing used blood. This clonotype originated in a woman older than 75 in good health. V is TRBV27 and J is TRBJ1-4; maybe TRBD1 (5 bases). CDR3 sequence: CASSFRVGTTNEKLFF. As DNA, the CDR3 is TGTGCCAGCAGTTTCCGCGTCGGGACGACTAATGAAAAACTGTTTTTT.